The 16 T cell receptor beta chains listed next were all sequenced from one sample in a study of T cells in Graves' hyperthyroidism and ophthalmopathy. The TCR beta CDR3 regions underwent amplification using RNA transcripts as the source. First-round RT-PCR with HTBI primers amplified the TCR CDR3 region. Using its own MiXCR run on the multiplex PCR reads, TCRdb lists one record per CDR3 protein. The table has some 400,000 distinct CDR3 sequences, approximately 20% seen once. Sequencing was done on a sample of blood. These receptors all stem from a woman between 18 and 29 years old with Graves' hyperthyroidism.

This clonotype was observed at least ten times. The genes are TRBV29-1 and TRBJ1-1, with D uncertain. CDR1 and CDR2 (germline): SQVTM, ANQGSEA. The V end lost 0 bases, the J end lost 0 bases, and 8 bases lay between the germline ends. This CDR3 comprises 14 residues. CDR3 loop: CSVEESVLNTEAFF. The CDR3 bases are TGCAGCGTTGAAGAAAGCGTCTTGAACACTGAAGCTTTCTTT.

The V call is TRBV10-3, the J call TRBJ2-5, with D perhaps TRBD1 (6 bases). This CDR3 is built from 15 residues. Germline V lookup: CDR1 ENHRY, CDR2 SYGVKD. Trimming shortened V by 5 bases and J by 4 bases, and 17 bases separated the two germline ends. The CDR3 sequence is CAISPDRTFVETQYF. CDR3 DNA: TGTGCCATCAGTCCGGACAGAACTTTTGTAGAGACCCAGTACTTC.

This clonotype was recorded many times. The chain has TRBV7-9 and TRBJ1-2, with unresolved D. This CDR3 contains 16 residues. Trimming shortened V by 3 bases and J by 3 bases, and 17 bases separated the two germline ends. Per the germline V gene, CDR1 is SEHNR and CDR2 is FQNEAQ (reference sequence). Written as DNA, the CDR3 is TGTGCCAGCAGCTTTAGTTCCCCTTATGAGGACTATGGCTACACCTTC. This translates into CASSFSSPYEDYGYTF.

The chain couples TRBV20-1 to TRBJ1-2, with 9 bases lining up with TRBD1. Germline V CDR1 and CDR2: DFQATT, SNEGSKA (reference sequence). CDR3 length equals 13 residues. V trimming: 1 base; J trimming: 7 bases; junction bases outside the gene matches: 4. CDR3 in DNA: TGCAGTGCTAGAGTTCACAGGGGGCTTGGCTACACCTTC. The encoded protein is CSARVHRGLGYTF.

In this sample, this clonotype turned up many times. The chain couples TRBV6-5 to TRBJ2-2, with D maybe TRBD2 (5 bases). CDR3 length: 14 residues. Germline CDR1 is MNHEY and CDR2 is SVGAGI. V lost 0 bases and J 7 bases, leaving 9 bases between the germline ends. The CDR3 coding sequence is TGTGCCAGCAGTTACTCGACCGAGGGCGGGGAGCTGTTTTTT. It specifies CASSYSTEGGELFF.

This chain links TRBV6-1 with TRBJ1-2; D not resolved. Germline lookup yields CDR1 MNHNS and CDR2 SASEGT. V gave up 5 bases and J gave up 4 bases, with 11 bases separating them. The CDR3 contains 13 residues. This CDR3 reads CASSQYTSYGYTF. The DNA of the CDR3 is TGTGCCAGCAGTCAGTACACCTCCTATGGCTACACCTTC.

Ten or more counts support this clonotype. The chain has TRBV20-1 and TRBJ1-1; 7 nucleotides agree with TRBD1. Per the germline V gene, CDR1 is DFQATT and CDR2 is SNEGSKA (reference sequence). CDR3 length equals 16 residues. With 0 bases clipped from V and 1 base from J, the junction kept 8 bases outside the gene matches. DNA for the CDR3: TGCAGTGCTAGAGATGCCGCGACAGGGACGAACACTGAAGCTTTCTTT. It codes for CSARDAATGTNTEAFF.

This clonotype was counted many times. The chain joins TRBV7-2 to TRBJ2-7, with 9 bases lining up with TRBD1. Germline CDR1 is SGHTA and CDR2 is FQGNSA. CDR3 size: 14 residues. The V gene end was trimmed by 4 bases and the J gene end by 1 base; junction bases not matched to a gene: 2. This CDR3 is CASSSGTGSYEQYF. Written as DNA, the CDR3 is TGTGCCAGCAGCTCCGGGACAGGGTCCTACGAGCAGTACTTC. Complete variable domain (other parts from reference TRBV7-2 and TRBJ2-7): GAGVSQSPSNKVTEKGKDVELRCDPISGHTALYWYRQSLGQGLEFLIYFQGNSAPDKSGLPSDRFSAERTGGSVSTLTIQRTQQEDSAVYLCASSSGTGSYEQYFGPGTRLTVT.

This clonotype has more than one count but fewer than ten. This chain uses TRBV7-8 with TRBJ1-1; no reliable D call. The V end lost 0 bases, the J end lost 0 bases, and 8 bases lay between the germline ends. In germline, CDR1 is SGHVS, CDR2 FQNEAQ. This CDR3 has 15 residues. The CDR3 DNA reads TGTGCCAGCAGCTTAGCGCCAGCCTTGAACACTGAAGCTTTCTTT. The encoded protein is CASSLAPALNTEAFF.

This clonotype was detected ten times or more. The chain links TRBV7-9 to TRBJ1-5; D unresolved. CDR3 size: 14 residues. Trimming shortened V by 3 bases and J by 4 bases, and 10 bases separated the two germline ends. CDR1 is SEHNR and CDR2 is FQNEAQ in the germline V gene (reference sequence). The CDR3 protein is CASSFAIGNQPQHF. For the CDR3, the DNA is TGTGCCAGCAGCTTCGCGATCGGGAATCAGCCCCAGCATTTT.

The V and J genes are TRBV5-1 and TRBJ2-7; 8 bases are shared with TRBD1. With V trimmed by 2 bases and J by 5 bases, 6 bases remained unmatched. Germline V CDR1 and CDR2: SGHRS, YFSETQ. This CDR3 region has 14 residues. CDR3 in amino acids: CASSLFRGRDEQYF. CDR3 DNA: TGCGCCAGCAGCTTATTCAGGGGGCGCGACGAGCAGTACTTC.

Ten or more counts support this clonotype. The chain carries TRBV12-3 or TRBV12-4 and TRBJ1-6; 7 bases agree with TRBD1. J gave up 10 bases and V 5 bases, and 14 bases lay outside the gene matches. The CDR3 contains 16 residues. The DNA of the CDR3 is TGTGCCAGCAGTCCGAGAGAGGGGACAGTACGGTCACCCCTCCACTTT. Protein sequence: CASSPREGTVRSPLHF.

This clonotype was observed at least ten times. The rearrangement joins TRBV11-2 to TRBJ2-7; D perhaps matches TRBD2 (5 bases). V lost 5 bases, J lost 0 bases, and 11 bases lay in between. The CDR3 sequence is 14 residues long. Germline V gene lookup returns CDR1 SGHAT and CDR2 FQNNGV. CDR3 DNA: TGTGCCAGCAGCAGATCGGGAAGCTCCTACGAGCAGTACTTC. Amino acids: CASSRSGSSYEQYF.

There are a few counts of this clonotype. The chain uses TRBV6-5 and TRBJ2-7, with D possibly matching TRBD2 (5 bases). This CDR3 has 16 residues. V shed 0 bases and J shed 3 bases, with 15 bases lying between them. Germline V gives CDR1 MNHEY, CDR2 SVGAGI. The CDR3 DNA follows: TGTGCCAGCAGTTACTCTTCTAGGGCCGGAGGCTACGAGCAGTACTTC. This translates into CASSYSSRAGGYEQYF.

This clonotype was observed at least ten times. The genes are TRBV30 and TRBJ1-1; no reliable D call. Germline CDR1 reads GTSNPN; CDR2 reads SVGIG (reference sequence). The CDR3 length is 12 residues. Deletions cut 1 base from V and 4 bases from J, with 7 bases between. In DNA form, the CDR3 reads TGTGCCTGGAGTGGGGGAGCCACTGAAGCTTTCTTT. Translation gives CAWSGGATEAFF.

By share, this clonotype counts as medium-sized. The CDR3 is CSVGVGGDTEAFF. The DNA of the CDR3 is TGCAGCGTTGGGGTGGGGGGGGACACTGAAGCTTTCTTT. The genes are TRBV29-1 and TRBJ1-1; a weak D match, TRBD1 (5 bases). Germline V lookup: CDR1 SQVTM, CDR2 ANQGSEA. This CDR3 region has 13 residues. V shed 4 bases and J shed 3 bases, with 12 bases lying between them.